The 22 T cell receptor beta chains below were found in one sample sequenced in a study of blood T cell repertoires in COVID-19. Measured with immunoSEQ multiplex PCR; TCRdb has only the in-frame clones, and not every one. The sample holds under 400,000 clones, around 91% seen once. Source material: peripheral blood. Every receptor here comes from a man aged 18 to 30 with active or convalescent COVID-19.

The rearrangement joins TRBV19 to TRBJ2-3; maybe TRBD2 (5 bases). The germline V and J ends were trimmed by 6 bases and 0 bases, with 7 bases remaining between them. Germline values: CDR1 LNHDA, CDR2 SQIVND (reference sequence). CDR3 length equals 13 residues. The CDR3 bases are TGTGCCAGTAGACGGGATAGCACAGATACGCAGTATTTT. Translation: CASRRDSTDTQYF.

The V call is TRBV27, the J call TRBJ2-7, with 14 bases that match TRBD2. V lost 6 bases to trimming and J lost 7 bases; unmatched junction nucleotides: 8. This CDR3 spans 15 amino acids. Germline lookup yields CDR1 MNHEY and CDR2 SMNVEV (reference sequence). CDR3 coding DNA: TGTGCCAGCAGAAAGCCGGGACTAGCGGGAGTAGAGCAGTACTTC. Its protein is CASRKPGLAGVEQYF.

The CDR3 coding sequence is TGTGCCAGCAGCCCAACTGCGGGACGAAGTATAACCTACGAGCAGTACTTC. It codes for CASSPTAGRSITYEQYF. V and J are TRBV7-9 and TRBJ2-7, with D maybe TRBD2 (6 bases). The CDR3 contains 17 residues. The V gene lost 5 bases and the J gene lost 2 bases, with 22 bases spanning the gap. Germline V CDR1 and CDR2: SEHNR, FQNEAQ (reference sequence).

The J gene is TRBJ1-2, the V gene TRBV7-9; D not certain. Germline V CDR1 and CDR2: SEHNR, FQNEAQ (reference sequence). The CDR3 is made up of 16 amino acids. V lost 4 bases and J 4 bases, leaving 19 bases between the germline ends. Written as DNA, the CDR3 is TGTGCCAGCAGCTCAAGGACTCAGAAGTTGGGCTATGGCTACACCTTC. Protein product: CASSSRTQKLGYGYTF.

This chain links TRBV5-1 with TRBJ1-6, with D unresolved. CDR3 length equals 15 residues. Germline assignment: CDR1 SGHRS and CDR2 YFSETQ. V was cut by 1 base and J by 10 bases, with 15 bases left in between. The CDR3 reads CASSLWGDGGSPLHF. The CDR3 nucleotides read TGCGCCAGCAGCTTGTGGGGAGATGGAGGATCACCCCTCCACTTT.

V is TRBV5-1 and J is TRBJ2-2, with D perhaps TRBD2 (5 bases). Trimming removed 0 bases from V and 4 bases from J, with 10 bases in between. Germline CDR1 SGHRS, CDR2 YFSETQ. CDR3 size: 15 residues. In nucleotides, the CDR3 is TGCGCCAGCAGCTTGGCCGGGGTCGGCACCGGGGAGCTGTTTTTT. This encodes CASSLAGVGTGELFF.

This clone was counted once. V is TRBV6-2 or TRBV6-3 and J is TRBJ1-1; D remains ambiguous. Germline CDR1 and CDR2: MNHEY and SVGEGT. Trimming pared 6 bases from V and 2 bases from J, leaving 13 bases between. The CDR3 is 14 amino acids. The CDR3 here is CASSHGNSNTEAFF. In DNA, the CDR3 is TGTGCCAGCAGCCACGGGAACAGCAACACTGAAGCTTTCTTT.

V usage is TRBV9 and J usage is TRBJ1-6; TRBD1 is a possible D gene (6 bases). This CDR3 is 14 amino acids long. CDR1 is SGDLS, CDR2 YYNGEE, per germline. V was cut by 3 bases and J by 9 bases, with 13 bases left in between. DNA for the CDR3: TGTGCCAGCAGCGCCTCCCGGGACATTTCACCCCTCCACTTT. The encoded protein is CASSASRDISPLHF.

The chain is built from TRBV3-1 (or the pseudogene TRBV3-2) and TRBJ1-1; tentatively, D is TRBD1 (5 bases). Trimming removed 4 bases at V and 10 bases at J, with 16 bases between. The CDR3 runs 13 residues. Looked up from germline, CDR1 is LGHDT and CDR2 is YNNKEL (reference sequence). The CDR3 DNA sequence: TGTGCCAGCAGCCCAAGAATGAGTAGGGGAGCTTTCTTT. It yields the protein CASSPRMSRGAFF.

The V call is TRBV15, the J call TRBJ2-7, with 7 positions matching TRBD2. The CDR3 contains 15 residues. Germline assignment: CDR1 LNHNV and CDR2 YYDKDF (reference sequence). Trimming removed 1 base from V and 5 bases from J; junction bases left unmatched: 8. The CDR3 reads CATSRGGPGGNEQYF. CDR3 DNA sequence: TGTGCCACCAGCAGAGGAGGGCCGGGGGGAAACGAGCAGTACTTC.

The chain combines TRBV18 with TRBJ1-2; 8 bases are a match to TRBD1. Germline CDR1 KGHSH, CDR2 LQKENI. With V trimmed by 2 bases and J by 5 bases, 1 base remained unmatched. This CDR3 is 13 amino acids long. The DNA for the CDR3 is TGTGCCAGCTCACCAAGGACAGGGTATGGCTACACCTTC. Protein product: CASSPRTGYGYTF.

The gene calls are TRBV20-1 and TRBJ2-7; TRBD1 is a possible D gene (6 bases). The CDR3 length is 13 residues. Trimming shortened V by 3 bases and J by 0 bases, and 9 bases separated the two germline ends. Germline V gene lookup returns CDR1 DFQATT and CDR2 SNEGSKA (reference sequence). The CDR3 DNA follows: TGCAGTGCTAGTTACAGGGCCTCCTACGAGCAGTACTTC. The encoded protein is CSASYRASYEQYF.

This clone was seen just once. The CDR3 loop is CASTIDRGYGYTF. CDR3 nucleotides: TGTGCCAGCACGATTGACAGGGGTTACGGCTACACCTTC. The chain is built from TRBV12-3 or TRBV12-4 and TRBJ1-2; 8 bases align to TRBD1. The CDR3 has 13 residues. The trim removed 7 bases at V and 8 bases at J, leaving 9 bases unmatched.

The chain joins TRBV28 to TRBJ2-1; tentatively, D is TRBD2 (6 bases). Trimming removed 8 bases from V and 3 bases from J, with 17 bases in between. The CDR3 is 15 amino acids. CDR1 and CDR2 from the germline V gene are MDHEN and SYDVKM. The CDR3 DNA reads as TGTGCCAGCGAGGACGGAGGGAGGAACTACAATGAGCAGTTCTTC. Its protein product is CASEDGGRNYNEQFF.

V usage is TRBV2 and J usage is TRBJ2-7, with TRBD2 matching over 13 bases. Germline trimming cut 5 bases from V and 6 bases from J; bases unmatched to any gene: 7. CDR3 length: 15 residues. Germline V CDR1 and CDR2: SNHLY, FYNNEI. Written as DNA, the CDR3 is TGTGCCAGCAGTAGCCGGACTAGCGGGAGAGGCGAGCAGTACTTC. It translates to CASSSRTSGRGEQYF.

The chain joins TRBV5-1 to TRBJ1-1; weak D call: TRBD1 (5 bases). The length of the CDR3 is 15 residues. V lost 0 bases and J lost 1, with 10 bases in between. Germline assignment: CDR1 SGHRS and CDR2 YFSETQ. The CDR3 here is CASSLDGGKNTEAFF. CDR3 nucleotide sequence: TGCGCCAGCAGCTTGGATGGGGGGAAGAACACTGAAGCTTTCTTT.

The J gene is TRBJ2-1, the V gene TRBV27; 14 bases fit TRBD2. J was trimmed by 10 bases and V by 5 bases; bases with no gene match: 7. In germline, CDR1 is MNHEY, CDR2 SMNVEV (reference sequence). This CDR3 has 15 residues. The CDR3 sequence: CASSPTSGRAQEQFF. CDR3 nucleotides: TGTGCCAGCAGTCCGACTAGCGGGAGGGCACAGGAGCAGTTCTTC.

This chain connects TRBV2 to TRBJ2-4; D not resolved. Trimming removed 1 base from V and 0 bases from J, with 4 bases in between. The V gene's germline CDR1 is SNHLY and CDR2 FYNNEI. The CDR3 loop spans 14 amino acids. CDR3 sequence: CASSEGLAKNIQYF. The CDR3 DNA follows: TGTGCCAGCAGTGAAGGACTAGCCAAAAACATTCAGTACTTC. Variable domain in full (rest from reference TRBV2 and TRBJ2-4): EPEVTQTPSHQVTQMGQEVILRCVPISNHLYFYWYRQILGQKVEFLVSFYNNEISEKSEIFDDQFSVERPDGSNFTLKIRSTKLEDSAMYFCASSEGLAKNIQYFGAGTRLSVL.

The V gene is TRBV7-9, the J gene TRBJ1-3; no definite D call. Germline assignment: CDR1 SEHNR and CDR2 FQNEAQ (reference sequence). This CDR3 is 11 amino acids long. V lost 5 bases and J lost 5, with 4 bases in between. CDR3 sequence: CASSDRNTIYF. The CDR3 DNA is TGTGCCAGCAGCGACAGAAACACCATATATTTT.

The rearrangement uses TRBV4-1 and TRBJ1-6, with TRBD1 matching 10 bases. Germline CDR1 is MGHRA and CDR2 is YSYEKL. The CDR3 is 16 residues long. The junction had 9 bases not matched to a gene; V was cut back by 4 bases and J by 9 bases. In DNA, the CDR3 is TGCGCCAGCAGCCTCCCGGGACAGGGGCCAAGTTCACCCCTCCACTTT. Amino acid sequence: CASSLPGQGPSSPLHF.

The V gene is TRBV5-4, the J gene TRBJ2-3; 8 bases are shared with TRBD2. Looked up from germline, CDR1 is SGHNT and CDR2 is YYREEE (reference sequence). J lost 1 base, V lost 6 bases, and 4 bases had no gene match. This CDR3 contains 14 residues. CDR3 amino acids: CASTGLVGTDTQYF. The DNA for the CDR3 is TGTGCCAGCACGGGACTAGTCGGCACAGATACGCAGTATTTT.

The chain employs TRBV27 and TRBJ1-4, with D tentatively TRBD1 (5 bases). The CDR3 runs to 15 residues. CDR1 and CDR2 (germline): MNHEY, SMNVEV (reference sequence). The V and J ends lost 9 bases and 6 bases respectively, with 20 bases between them. The CDR3 reads CASSLRGEIYEKLFF. In nucleotides, the CDR3 is TGTGCCAGTTCCCTCCGGGGGGAGATTTATGAAAAACTGTTTTTT.